A single sample is the source of the 18 T cell receptor beta chains below, sequenced in a study of CDR3 diversity in severe acne. One entry per CDR3 protein results from TCRdb running MiXCR on the PCR reads. This table has some 85,000 distinct CDR3 sequences, around 50% appearing once. The sample comprised blood. These TCRs come from a male donor with severe acne vulgaris.

Concerning this clonotype itself: In this CDR3 the conserved last residue, phenylalanine or tryptophan, is missing, so a read error is likely. The DNA is left out, because the CDR3 cannot be placed on it with certainty; the CDR3 is given as TCRdb lists it. The CDR3: CASSLGRQFREHRGAVV. The V gene is TRBV7-2, the J gene TRBJ2-2; TRBD1 was called by the table and not checked on the DNA. The CDR3 totals 17 residues, both ends included. Germline V gene data show CDR1 as SGHTA and CDR2 as FQGNSA.

As for this clonotype: This may stem from a read error, because a much larger clone lies one nucleotide away. The genes are TRBV7-2 and TRBJ2-7; 12 bases line up with TRBD1. Losses at the gene ends were 2 bases for V and 5 bases for J; bases not matched to a gene: 4. Germline CDR1 and CDR2: SGHTA and FQGNSA. CDR3 length equals 15 residues. The CDR3 protein is CASSLMGQGAHEQYF. For the CDR3, the DNA is TGTGCCAGCAGCTTAATGGGACAGGGGGCTCACGAGCAGTACTTC. The full variable domain, completed using reference TRBV7-2 and TRBJ2-7, is GAGVSQSPSNKVTEKGKDVELRCDPISGHTALYWYRQSLGQGLEFLIYFQGNSAPDKSGLPSDRFSAERTGGSVSTLTIQRTQQEDSAVYLCASSLMGQGAHEQYFGPGTRLTVT.

The chain links TRBV5-6 to TRBJ2-4; D gene ambiguous. The V and J ends lost 2 bases and 4 bases respectively, with 16 bases between them. The CDR3 is 16 residues long. Germline V CDR1 and CDR2: SGHDT, YYEEEE. The CDR3 spells CASSFLAEKKKNIQYF. The CDR3 region has the DNA TGTGCCAGCAGCTTCTTGGCCGAAAAAAAAAAAAACATTCAGTACTTC.

This clonotype has just a few counts. The rearrangement joins TRBV4-2 to TRBJ2-1, with TRBD2 matching 14 bases. Germline V gene data show CDR1 as LGHNA and CDR2 as YNFKEQ. This CDR3 has 18 residues. The trim removed 4 bases at V and 7 bases at J, leaving 12 bases unmatched. The CDR3 spells CASSRKAGTSGRSNEQFF. CDR3 sequence (DNA): TGTGCCAGCAGCCGAAAGGCCGGGACTAGCGGGAGATCGAATGAGCAGTTCTTC.

J is TRBJ2-5 and V is TRBV7-2; D is unresolved. Gene TRBJ2-7 matches the end of the DNA better, so the J call may be wrong. The CDR3 extends over 13 amino acids. Germline V gene data show CDR1 as SGHTA and CDR2 as FQGNSA. CDR3 sequence: CASGTKGYYEQYF. The CDR3 coding sequence is TGTGCCAGCGGCACGAAAGGGTACTACGAGCAGTACTTC.

The gene calls are TRBV7-8 and TRBJ2-7; no clear D. This CDR3 is built from 12 residues. V was cut by 5 bases and J by 5 bases, with 10 bases left in between. Germline V gene sequence: CDR1 SGHVS, CDR2 FQNEAQ. The CDR3 region has the DNA TGTGCCAGCAGCGCCGCGGCCCACGAGCAGTACTTC. This translates into CASSAAAHEQYF.

With regard to this clonotype: At one of its ends the junction is not consistent with the germline gene, which may arise from a read error. The chain employs TRBV11-2 and TRBJ2-3; D is unclear. The CDR3 has 14 residues. The germline CDR1 and CDR2 sequences are SGHAT and FQNNGV. The CDR3 reads CAGSLGQSTDTRYF. DNA for the CDR3: TGTGCCGGCAGCTTAGGTCAAAGCACAGATACGCGGTATTTT.

This clonotype was found a few times. The rearrangement links TRBV12-3 or TRBV12-4 to TRBJ2-1, with a possible D match to TRBD2 (5 bases). The V gene lost 5 bases and the J gene lost 7 bases, with 9 bases spanning the gap. The CDR3 extends over 12 amino acids. The DNA of the CDR3 is TGTGCCAGCAGTGCGACTACGAATGAGCAGTTCTTC. Translated, it gives CASSATTNEQFF.

J is TRBJ1-1 and V is TRBV25-1, with 8 bases aligning to TRBD1. Germline V gene data show CDR1 as MGHDK and CDR2 as SYGVNS. The V and J ends lost 7 bases and 2 bases, in that order; junction bases with no gene match: 6. The CDR3 is made up of 14 amino acids. The CDR3 nucleotides read TGTGCCAGCAAAGCAGGGGGCGAAAACACTGAAGCTTTCTTT. Its translation: CASKAGGENTEAFF.

This chain connects TRBV20-1 to TRBJ2-5; 9 nucleotides align to TRBD1. Germline values: CDR1 DFQATT, CDR2 SNEGSKA (reference sequence). This CDR3 has 13 amino acids. The V segment lost 3 bases and the J segment 5 bases; nucleotides outside the gene matches: 4. The CDR3 region is CSASTGGLETQYF. As DNA, the CDR3 is TGCAGTGCTAGTACAGGGGGCCTGGAGACCCAGTACTTC.

This rearrangement joins TRBV25-1 to TRBJ1-5; a weak D match, TRBD1 (5 bases). The germline V gene has CDR1 MGHDK and CDR2 SYGVNS. This CDR3 comprises 16 residues. V gave up 7 bases and J gave up 2 bases, with 18 bases separating them. Here the CDR3 DNA reads TGTGCCAGCAATACCCTCGGGGGTTATCGCAATCAGCCCCAGCATTTT. Amino acids: CASNTLGGYRNQPQHF.

This clonotype showed up just a few times. The chain joins TRBV7-2 to TRBJ2-2; no definite D call. The CDR3 has 15 residues. V lost 6 bases to trimming and J lost 1 base, with 12 bases between them. Germline-derived CDR1 and CDR2 are SGHTA and FQGNSA. For the CDR3, the DNA is TGTGCCAGCAGTTCAAGGGCGCAGAACACCGGGGAGCTGTTTTTT. Translated: CASSSRAQNTGELFF.

This chain uses TRBV5-6 with TRBJ2-1, with 13 bases aligning to TRBD2. Unmatched junction bases numbered 9, after V lost 3 bases and J lost 9 bases. The germline CDR1 and CDR2 sequences are SGHDT and YYEEEE. The CDR3 sequence is 16 residues long. CDR3 coding DNA: TGTGCCAGCAGCTGGGCGACTAGCGGGAGGAGGGGTGAGCAGTTCTTC. Its protein product is CASSWATSGRRGEQFF.

This clonotype came up many times. V and J are TRBV29-1 and TRBJ2-2; D not certain. The CDR3 runs to 12 residues. The germline V and J ends were trimmed by 4 bases and 7 bases, with 10 bases remaining between them. Germline CDR1 and CDR2: SQVTM and ANQGSEA. The CDR3 is CSVVNDGGELFF. DNA for the CDR3: TGCAGCGTTGTAAATGACGGCGGGGAGCTGTTTTTT.

This clonotype was counted between two and nine times. The CDR3 loop reads CSAGTAGTLNEQFF. CDR3 nucleotide sequence: TGCAGTGCTGGGACAGCGGGGACTTTAAATGAGCAGTTCTTC. The V gene is TRBV20-1, the J gene TRBJ2-1, with D perhaps being TRBD1 or TRBD2 (7 bases each). Between the trimmed V and J ends, which lost 5 bases and 7 bases, there was a span of 18 bases. Germline lookup yields CDR1 DFQATT and CDR2 SNEGSKA (reference sequence). The CDR3 runs to 14 residues.

This clonotype showed up many times. J is TRBJ2-2 and V is TRBV29-1, with TRBD1 matching over 9 bases. V dropped 6 bases and J dropped 2; count of bases not matched to a gene: 7. Germline V CDR1 and CDR2: SQVTM, ANQGSEA. The CDR3 is made up of 15 amino acids. CDR3 sequence reads: CSVGPGQGNTGELFF. DNA of the CDR3: TGCAGCGTGGGTCCGGGACAGGGTAACACCGGGGAGCTGTTTTTT.

In its sample, this clonotype ranks as medium-sized (0.01 to 0.1%). V is TRBV10-1 and J is TRBJ2-1; D remains ambiguous. Trimming took 5 bases from V and 10 from J, leaving 15 bases between them. This CDR3 is built from 13 residues. Germline-derived CDR1 and CDR2 are WNHNN and SYGVQD (reference sequence). The CDR3 region is CASSPKTLKEQFF. In DNA form, the CDR3 reads TGCGCCAGCAGTCCTAAGACTCTCAAAGAGCAGTTCTTC.

This chain uses TRBV28 with TRBJ1-1; TRBD1 might be the D (5 bases). This CDR3 is 14 amino acids long. Germline V lookup: CDR1 MDHEN, CDR2 SYDVKM. V lost 2 bases, J lost 2 bases, and 9 bases lay in between. In DNA form, the CDR3 reads TGTGCCAGCAGTTTAATGCAGGGTAACACTGAAGCTTTCTTT. Protein product: CASSLMQGNTEAFF.